This is a list of T cell receptor beta chains from one sample in a study of CD8 T cells in Susac syndrome. TCRdb re-called the immunoSEQ multiplex PCR reads through MiXCR, storing one row per CDR3 protein. The data contain around 230,000 distinct CDR3 sequences, roughly 96% of them singletons. The material sequenced was CD4+ T cells from PBMCs. The receptors come from a human donor with multiple sclerosis. Each CDR3 is given with its conserved first and last residue. The D gene is left open where the match is weak.

V gene	CDR3 length	J gene	D gene	CDR3 DNA	CDR3 protein
TRBV27	15	TRBJ2-1	NA	TGTGCCAGCAGCAAGGACCAGAGCTCCTACAATGAGCAGTTCTTC	CASSKDQSSYNEQFF
TRBV20-1	14	TRBJ2-3	NA	TGCAGTGCTAGTGAGATGGGTGGCGCAGATACGCAGTATTTT	CSASEMGGADTQYF
TRBV29-1	17	TRBJ1-3	NA	TGCAGCGTTGAAGAGGGCGCCGCCCAGAGCTCTGGAAACACCATATATTTT	CSVEEGAAQSSGNTIYF
TRBV20-1	15	TRBJ2-7	NA	TGCAGTGCTAGGCGCACGGACGGAGACCCCGACGAGCAGTACTTC	CSARRTDGDPDEQYF
TRBV20-1	14	TRBJ2-7	NA	TGCAGTGCCTCCCCAGGGGTCCTTCTGTACGAGCAGTACTTC	CSASPGVLLYEQYF
TRBV29-1	14	TRBJ2-1	NA	TGCAGCGTTGATGGCCGGGGCAGGTACAATGAGCAGTTCTTC	CSVDGRGRYNEQFF
TRBV20-1	15	TRBJ2-5	NA	TGCAGTGCCAATCCACAGCACGAGTACCAAGAGACCCAGTACTTC	CSANPQHEYQETQYF
TRBV29-1	12	TRBJ2-7	NA	TGCAGCGTTGGGCAGGCCTCCTACGAGCAGTACTTC	CSVGQASYEQYF
TRBV28	15	TRBJ2-7	TRBD1	TGTGCCAGCAGCTGGGGACAGGGTGGTATTTACGAGCAGTACTTC	CASSWGQGGIYEQYF
TRBV2	14	TRBJ1-5	TRBD1	TGTGCCAGCAGGGGACAGGGGGCGGCTCAGCCCCAGCATTTT	CASRGQGAAQPQHF
TRBV20-1	15	TRBJ2-7	TRBD1	TGCAGTGCTAGAGTCTACAGGGGGCGCGAGAACGAGCAGTACTTC	CSARVYRGRENEQYF
TRBV5-1	15	TRBJ1-4	NA	TGCGCCAGCAGCTTGGCTGACAGTCCAAATGAAAAACTGTTTTTT	CASSLADSPNEKLFF
TRBV5-6	14	TRBJ1-1	TRBD1	TGTGCCAGCAGCACCGGACAGGGGGACACTGAAGCTTTCTTT	CASSTGQGDTEAFF
TRBV20-1	13	TRBJ2-1	NA	TGCAGTGCCCGAAACAGGTTCCCCAATGAGCAGTTCTTC	CSARNRFPNEQFF
TRBV5-4	18	TRBJ2-3	TRBD2	TGTGCCAGCAGCTTGGCCAGGCCGGGACTAGGTGGGAGCGGTACGCAGTATTTT	CASSLARPGLGGSGTQYF
TRBV5-1	13	TRBJ2-1	NA	TGCGCCAGCAGCCCTCAGGGGAGAAATGAGCAGTTCTTC	CASSPQGRNEQFF
TRBV12-3/TRBV12-4	14	TRBJ1-2	NA	TGTGCCAGCAGTTTCACGGGAGCCCCATATGGCTACACCTTC	CASSFTGAPYGYTF